The TCR beta chain described here comes from a study of control samples from healthy donors and cancer patients (dated by TCRdb to 2018 to 2020). Receptors were amplified or captured by the immunoSEQ multiplex PCR assay. In TCRdb, the immuneACCESS table is reduced to in-frame sequences with V and J assigned. These tables do not hold every clone; where another copy was compared, an unresolved V gene accounts for under half, and the others remain unexplained. Across this sample there are some 130,000 clones, with roughly 92% seen only once. The ten most abundant clones make up around 10% of the sample. With respect to this clone: Its cognate antigen has yet to be identified. Base qualities are missing; no much larger clone stands one base away.

Per the germline V gene, ENHRY is the CDR1 and SYGVKD is the CDR2. Trimming removed 7 bases from V and 3 bases from J; the gene matches leave 8 bases unexplained. The CDR3 starts with the cysteine, ends with the phenylalanine, and has 14 residues. CDR3 DNA only is kept here, 42 bases in frame from base 1. The sequenced sample consisted of blood. This chain is built from TRBV10-3 and TRBJ2-7; the junction holds 8 bases that match TRBD1. This clonotype was obtained from a man aged 25 to 40 in good health. The CDR3 region has the sequence CAITKTGASYEQYF. The DNA sequence is given as TGTGCCATCACAAAGACAGGGGCCAGCTACGAGCAGTACTTC.